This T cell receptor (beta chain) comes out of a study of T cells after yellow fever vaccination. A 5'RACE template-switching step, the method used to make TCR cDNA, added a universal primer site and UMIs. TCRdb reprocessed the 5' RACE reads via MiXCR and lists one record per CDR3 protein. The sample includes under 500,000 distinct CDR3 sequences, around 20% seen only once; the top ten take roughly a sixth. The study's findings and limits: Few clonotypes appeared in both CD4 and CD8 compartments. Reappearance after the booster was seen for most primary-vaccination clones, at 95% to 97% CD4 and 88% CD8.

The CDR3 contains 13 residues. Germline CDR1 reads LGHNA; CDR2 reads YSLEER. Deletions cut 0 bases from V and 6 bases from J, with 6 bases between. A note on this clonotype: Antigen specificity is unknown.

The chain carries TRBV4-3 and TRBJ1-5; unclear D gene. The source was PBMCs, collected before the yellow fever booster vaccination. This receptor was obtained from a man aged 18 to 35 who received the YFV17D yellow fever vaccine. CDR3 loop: CASSQDHGQPQHF. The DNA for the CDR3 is TGCGCCAGCAGCCAAGATCACGGTCAGCCCCAGCATTTT.